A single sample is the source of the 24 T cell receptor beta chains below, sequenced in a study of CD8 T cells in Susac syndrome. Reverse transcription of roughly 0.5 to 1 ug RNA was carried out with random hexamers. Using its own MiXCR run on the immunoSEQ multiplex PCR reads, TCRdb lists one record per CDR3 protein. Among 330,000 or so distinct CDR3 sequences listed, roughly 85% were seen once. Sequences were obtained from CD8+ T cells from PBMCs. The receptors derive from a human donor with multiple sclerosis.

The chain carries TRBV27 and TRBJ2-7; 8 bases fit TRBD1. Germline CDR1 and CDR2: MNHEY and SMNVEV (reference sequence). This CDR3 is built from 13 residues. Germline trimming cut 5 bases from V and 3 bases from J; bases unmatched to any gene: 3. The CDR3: CASSPDRVYEQYF. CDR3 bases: TGTGCCAGCAGTCCGGACAGGGTCTACGAGCAGTACTTC.

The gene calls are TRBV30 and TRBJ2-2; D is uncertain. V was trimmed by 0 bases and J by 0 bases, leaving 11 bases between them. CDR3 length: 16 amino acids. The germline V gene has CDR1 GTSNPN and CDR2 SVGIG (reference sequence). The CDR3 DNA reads TGTGCCTGGAGTGTGCTGGGATACGCGAACACCGGGGAGCTGTTTTTT. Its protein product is CAWSVLGYANTGELFF.

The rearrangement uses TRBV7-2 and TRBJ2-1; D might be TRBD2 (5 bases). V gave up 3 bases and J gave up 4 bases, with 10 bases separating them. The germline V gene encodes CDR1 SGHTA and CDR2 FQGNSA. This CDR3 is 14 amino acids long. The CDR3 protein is CASSFPTSYNEQFF. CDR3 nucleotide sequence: TGTGCCAGCAGCTTCCCTACTAGTTACAATGAGCAGTTCTTC.

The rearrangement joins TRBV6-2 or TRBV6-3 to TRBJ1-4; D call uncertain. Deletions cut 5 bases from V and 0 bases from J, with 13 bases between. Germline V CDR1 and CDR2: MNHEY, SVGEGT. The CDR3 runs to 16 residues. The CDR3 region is CASSPEHISTNEKLFF. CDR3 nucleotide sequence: TGTGCCAGCAGTCCAGAACATATTTCAACTAATGAAAAACTGTTTTTT.

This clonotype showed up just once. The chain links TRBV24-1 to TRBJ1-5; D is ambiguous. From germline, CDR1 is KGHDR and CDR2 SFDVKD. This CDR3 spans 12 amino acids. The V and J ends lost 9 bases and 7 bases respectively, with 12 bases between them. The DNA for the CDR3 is TGTGCCACCCCTGGCCGGGGACAGCCCCAGCATTTT. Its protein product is CATPGRGQPQHF.

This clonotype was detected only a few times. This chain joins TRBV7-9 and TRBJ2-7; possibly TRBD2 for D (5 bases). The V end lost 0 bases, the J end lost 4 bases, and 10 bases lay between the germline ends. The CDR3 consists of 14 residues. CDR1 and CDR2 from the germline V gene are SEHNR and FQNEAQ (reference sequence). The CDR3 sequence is CASSLALRGYEQYF. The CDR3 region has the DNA TGTGCCAGCAGCTTAGCGCTTCGAGGGTACGAGCAGTACTTC.

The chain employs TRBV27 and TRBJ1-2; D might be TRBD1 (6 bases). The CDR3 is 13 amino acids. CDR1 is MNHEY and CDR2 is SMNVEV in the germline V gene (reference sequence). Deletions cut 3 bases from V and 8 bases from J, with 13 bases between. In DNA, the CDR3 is TGTGCCAGCAGTTTCGGGCAGGGGTACGGCTACACCTTC. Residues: CASSFGQGYGYTF.

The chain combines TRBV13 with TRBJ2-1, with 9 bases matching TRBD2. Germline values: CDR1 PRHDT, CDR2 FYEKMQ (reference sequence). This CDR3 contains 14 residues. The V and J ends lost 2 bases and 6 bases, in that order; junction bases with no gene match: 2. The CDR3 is CASSLLAGSNEQFF. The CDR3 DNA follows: TGTGCCAGCAGCTTACTAGCGGGGTCCAATGAGCAGTTCTTC.

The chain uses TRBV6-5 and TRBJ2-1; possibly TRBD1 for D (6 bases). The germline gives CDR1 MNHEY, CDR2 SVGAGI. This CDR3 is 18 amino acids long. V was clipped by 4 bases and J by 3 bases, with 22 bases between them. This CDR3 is CASSSPNLDSVGYNEQFF. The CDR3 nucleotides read TGTGCCAGCAGTTCCCCGAACCTGGACAGCGTTGGCTACAATGAGCAGTTCTTC.

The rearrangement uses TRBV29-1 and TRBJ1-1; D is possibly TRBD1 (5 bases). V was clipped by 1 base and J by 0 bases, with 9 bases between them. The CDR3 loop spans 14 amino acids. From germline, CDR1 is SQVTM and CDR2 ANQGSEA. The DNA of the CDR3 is TGCAGCGTTGAAGCCGGGACTTTGAACACTGAAGCTTTCTTT. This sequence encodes CSVEAGTLNTEAFF.

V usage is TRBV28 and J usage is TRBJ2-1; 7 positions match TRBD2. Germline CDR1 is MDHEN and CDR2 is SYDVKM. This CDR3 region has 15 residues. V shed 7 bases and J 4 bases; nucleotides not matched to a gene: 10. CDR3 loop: CASTSGDDVYNEQFF. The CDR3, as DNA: TGTGCCAGCACAAGCGGGGACGACGTGTACAATGAGCAGTTCTTC.

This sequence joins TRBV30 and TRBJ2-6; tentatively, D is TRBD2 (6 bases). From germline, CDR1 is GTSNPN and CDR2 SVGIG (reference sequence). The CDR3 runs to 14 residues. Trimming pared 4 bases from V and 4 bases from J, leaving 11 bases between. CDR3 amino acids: CAWTGGSGANVLTF. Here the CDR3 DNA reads TGTGCCTGGACTGGGGGGTCCGGGGCCAACGTCCTGACTTTC. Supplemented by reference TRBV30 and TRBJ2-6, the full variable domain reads SQTIHQWPATLVQPVGSPLSLECTVEGTSNPNLYWYRQAAGRGLQLLFYSVGIGQISSEVPQNLSASRPQDRQFILSSKKLLLSDSGFYLCAWTGGSGANVLTFGAGSRLTVL.

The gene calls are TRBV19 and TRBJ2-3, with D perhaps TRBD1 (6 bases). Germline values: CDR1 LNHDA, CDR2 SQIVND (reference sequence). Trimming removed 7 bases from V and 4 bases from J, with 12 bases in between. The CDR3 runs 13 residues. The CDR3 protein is CASKTTGPDTQYF. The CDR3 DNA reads TGTGCCAGTAAGACCACAGGGCCAGATACGCAGTATTTT.

CDR3 region: CASSERTGLNQPQHF. The DNA for the CDR3 is TGTGCCAGCAGTGAAAGGACAGGGCTAAATCAGCCCCAGCATTTT. The chain has TRBV12-3 or TRBV12-4 and TRBJ1-5; 8 bases are shared with TRBD1. This CDR3 has 15 residues. Trimming cost V 5 bases and J 4 bases; bases outside gene matches: 7.

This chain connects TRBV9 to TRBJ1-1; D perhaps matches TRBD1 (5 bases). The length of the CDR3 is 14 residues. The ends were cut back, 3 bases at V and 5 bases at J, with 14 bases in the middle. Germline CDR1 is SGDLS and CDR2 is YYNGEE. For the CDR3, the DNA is TGTGCCAGCAGCGGAGGGGCTCAGGGAACTGAAGCTTTCTTT. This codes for CASSGGAQGTEAFF.

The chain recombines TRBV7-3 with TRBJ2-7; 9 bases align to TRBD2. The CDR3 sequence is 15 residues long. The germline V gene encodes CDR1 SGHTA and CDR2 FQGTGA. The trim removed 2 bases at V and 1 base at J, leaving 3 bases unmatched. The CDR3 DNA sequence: TGTGCCAGCAGCTTATATAGCGGGAGTTCCTACGAGCAGTACTTC. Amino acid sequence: CASSLYSGSSYEQYF.

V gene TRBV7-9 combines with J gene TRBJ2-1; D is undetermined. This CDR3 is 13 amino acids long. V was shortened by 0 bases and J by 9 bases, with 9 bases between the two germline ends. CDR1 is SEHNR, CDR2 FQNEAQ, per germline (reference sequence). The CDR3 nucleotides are TGTGCCAGCAGCTTAGCGATTAGGATTGAGCAGTTCTTC. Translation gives CASSLAIRIEQFF.

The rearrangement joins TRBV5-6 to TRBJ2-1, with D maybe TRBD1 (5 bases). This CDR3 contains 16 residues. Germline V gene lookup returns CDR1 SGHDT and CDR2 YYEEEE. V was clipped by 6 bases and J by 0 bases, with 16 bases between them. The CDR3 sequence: CASIHSGSSSYNEQFF. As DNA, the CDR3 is TGTGCCAGCATCCATTCAGGGTCGAGCTCCTACAATGAGCAGTTCTTC.

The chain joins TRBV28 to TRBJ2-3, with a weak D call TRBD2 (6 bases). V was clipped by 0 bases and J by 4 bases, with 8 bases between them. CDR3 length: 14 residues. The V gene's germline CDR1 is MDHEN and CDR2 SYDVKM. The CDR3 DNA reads TGTGCCAGCAGTTTATGGCCGGGGGCAGATACGCAGTATTTT. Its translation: CASSLWPGADTQYF.

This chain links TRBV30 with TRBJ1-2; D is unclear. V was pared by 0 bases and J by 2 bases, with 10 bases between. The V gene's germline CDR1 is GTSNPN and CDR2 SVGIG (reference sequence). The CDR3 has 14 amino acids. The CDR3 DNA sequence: TGTGCCTGGAGTGTACTGTCGGCAAACTATGGCTACACCTTC. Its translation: CAWSVLSANYGYTF.

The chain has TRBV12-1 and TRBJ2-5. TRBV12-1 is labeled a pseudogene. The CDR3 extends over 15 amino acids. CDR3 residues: CASSPRWTVQETQYF. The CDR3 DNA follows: TGTGCCAGCAGCCCACGGTGGACGGTACAAGAGACCCAGTACTTC.

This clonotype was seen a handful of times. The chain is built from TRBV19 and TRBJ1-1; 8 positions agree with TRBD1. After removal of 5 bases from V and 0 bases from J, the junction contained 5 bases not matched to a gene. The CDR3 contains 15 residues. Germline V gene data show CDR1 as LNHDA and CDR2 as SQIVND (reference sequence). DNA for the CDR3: TGTGCCAGTAGTTTGGGACAGGCCCTGAACACTGAAGCTTTCTTT. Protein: CASSLGQALNTEAFF.

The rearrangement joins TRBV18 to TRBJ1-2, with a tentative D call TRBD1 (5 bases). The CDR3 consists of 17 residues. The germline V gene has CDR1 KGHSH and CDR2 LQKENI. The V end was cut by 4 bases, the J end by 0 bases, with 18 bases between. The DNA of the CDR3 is TGTGCCAGCTCACTTACCGTGGGGGAAATGTCTAACTATGGCTACACCTTC. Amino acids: CASSLTVGEMSNYGYTF.

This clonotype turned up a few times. The CDR3 region is CASSYPELGGVETQYF. CDR3 DNA sequence: TGTGCCAGCAGTTACCCCGAGCTGGGGGGAGTAGAGACCCAGTACTTC. V is TRBV6-5 and J is TRBJ2-5; maybe TRBD2 (6 bases). This CDR3 is 16 amino acids long. V lost 2 bases and J 4 bases, leaving 17 bases between the germline ends. In germline, CDR1 is MNHEY, CDR2 SVGAGI.